The 5 T cell receptor beta chains below were found in one sample sequenced in a study of T cells after posttransplantation cyclophosphamide. TCRdb's table, derived via immunoSEQ multiplex PCR, lists solely in-frame clones and lacks some. The sample has 47,000 or so clones, 85% to 95% seen once; the top ten hold less than 3.5%. The sequencing input was PBMCs. The receptor source for this set is a woman aged 45-65 years in good health and a related stem cell transplant donor.

This rearrangement joins TRBV28 to TRBJ1-1, with D perhaps TRBD1 (6 bases). The CDR3 runs to 17 residues. Per the germline V gene, CDR1 is MDHEN and CDR2 is SYDVKM. V was pared by 0 bases and J by 1 base, with 15 bases between. The chain's CDR3 is CASSLWDSGKKNTEAFF. CDR3 DNA: TGTGCCAGCAGTTTATGGGACAGTGGAAAAAAGAACACTGAAGCTTTCTTT.

The chain links TRBV6-1 to TRBJ2-6; D uncertain. V shed 8 bases and J shed 4 bases, with 12 bases lying between them. There are 14 residues in the CDR3. The germline V gene encodes CDR1 MNHNS and CDR2 SASEGT. The CDR3, as DNA: TGTGCCAGCCCTACCGTACCGGGGGCCAACGTCCTGACTTTC. It encodes CASPTVPGANVLTF.

This chain connects TRBV13 to TRBJ2-3, with TRBD2 matching 13 bases. CDR1 PRHDT and CDR2 FYEKMQ come from the germline V gene (reference sequence). CDR3 size: 16 residues. With 3 bases clipped from V and 4 bases from J, the junction kept 4 bases outside the gene matches. The chain's CDR3 is CASSLGTSGTADTQYF. DNA of the CDR3: TGTGCCAGCAGCTTGGGGACTAGCGGGACAGCAGATACGCAGTATTTT.

CDR3 nucleotide sequence: TGCAGCGCCCGGACAGGTTTCTCCTACGAGCAGTACTTC. Translation gives CSARTGFSYEQYF. The chain carries TRBV29-1 and TRBJ2-7; 7 bases align to TRBD1. The V gene's germline CDR1 is SQVTM and CDR2 ANQGSEA. The CDR3 is 13 amino acids. The V segment lost 7 bases and the J segment 0 bases; nucleotides outside the gene matches: 6.

The chain employs TRBV7-2 and TRBJ2-1; 8 bases line up with TRBD2. The length of the CDR3 is 14 residues. Germline V gene lookup returns CDR1 SGHTA and CDR2 FQGNSA. Trimming removed 2 bases from V and 5 bases from J; junction bases left unmatched: 2. The CDR3 spells CASSLSGGHNEQFF. The CDR3 bases are TGTGCCAGCAGCTTAAGCGGGGGCCACAATGAGCAGTTCTTC. The whole variable domain, remainder taken from reference TRBV7-2 and TRBJ2-1, is GAGVSQSPSNKVTEKGKDVELRCDPISGHTALYWYRQSLGQGLEFLIYFQGNSAPDKSGLPSDRFSAERTGGSVSTLTIQRTQQEDSAVYLCASSLSGGHNEQFFGPGTRLTVL.